The clone carrying this T cell receptor (beta chain) was recorded a few times. Its target is unknown. Study results and limitations: The TCR gene usage of tumor memory CD4+ T cells clustered together with blood and lymph node memory CD4+ cells and with lymph node naive CD4+ cells.

CD25-based Treg depletion was applied to purified naive CD4+ T cells. Semi-nested PCR with Nested Universal Primer A followed constant-region reverse priming of full-length variable regions. A single record per CDR3 protein comes from TCRdb applying MiXCR to the 5' RACE reads. The data show approximately 12,000 distinct CDR3 sequences, with more than 40% seen just once and about an eighth held by the top ten. The CDR3 totals 15 residues. From germline, CDR1 is DFQATT and CDR2 SNEGSKA (reference sequence). Trimming cost V 4 bases and J 2 bases; bases outside gene matches: 10. The sequenced sample consisted of tumor-infiltrating naive CD4+ T cells sorted from the breast tumor. Stated subset: naive CD4+ T cells, CD4+CD45RA+CD25-. The rearrangement uses TRBV20-1 and TRBJ2-5, with 7 bases aligning to TRBD1. This TCR came from a female donor with breast cancer. CDR3 region: CSAILVQTGQETQYF. Here the CDR3 DNA reads TGCAGTGCTATACTGGTTCAGACAGGGCAAGAGACCCAGTACTTC.